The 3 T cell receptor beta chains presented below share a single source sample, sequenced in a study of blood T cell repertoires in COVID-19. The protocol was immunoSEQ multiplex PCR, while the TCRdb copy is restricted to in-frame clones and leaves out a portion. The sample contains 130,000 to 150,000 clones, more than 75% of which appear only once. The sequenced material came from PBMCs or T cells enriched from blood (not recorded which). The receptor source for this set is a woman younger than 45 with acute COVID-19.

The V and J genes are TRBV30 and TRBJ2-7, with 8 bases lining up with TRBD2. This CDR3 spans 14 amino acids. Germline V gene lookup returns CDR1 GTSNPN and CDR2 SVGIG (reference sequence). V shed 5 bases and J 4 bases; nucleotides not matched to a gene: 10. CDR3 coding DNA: TGTGCCTGGGACCCTATAGCGGGATCTTACGAGCAGTACTTC. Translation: CAWDPIAGSYEQYF.

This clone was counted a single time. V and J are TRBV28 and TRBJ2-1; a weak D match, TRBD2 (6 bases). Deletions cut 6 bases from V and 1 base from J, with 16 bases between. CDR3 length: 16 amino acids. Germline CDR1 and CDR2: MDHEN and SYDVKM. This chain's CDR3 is CASSPPGERSYNEQFF. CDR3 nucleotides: TGTGCCAGCAGCCCCCCGGGGGAGAGGTCCTACAATGAGCAGTTCTTC.

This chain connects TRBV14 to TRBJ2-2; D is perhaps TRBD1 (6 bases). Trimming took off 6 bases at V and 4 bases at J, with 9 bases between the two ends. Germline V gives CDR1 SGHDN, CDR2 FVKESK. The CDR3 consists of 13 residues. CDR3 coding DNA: TGTGCCAGCAGGGGACAATTCACCGGGGAGCTGTTTTTT. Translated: CASRGQFTGELFF.